What follows is one T cell receptor beta chain and its context. The record originates from a study of blood T cell repertoires in COVID-19. About the research overall: Italy, Spain and the United States were the sources of the convalescent and acute COVID-19 samples. Sample material is recorded as cDNA or gDNA derived from T cells, B-cell-depleted T cells, or PBMCs.

There are 13 residues in the CDR3. Between the trimmed V and J ends, which lost 3 bases and 5 bases, there was a span of 8 bases. Germline lookup yields CDR1 SGHTA and CDR2 FQGNSA. TCRdb's copy holds only in-frame clones and misses some; the assay was immunoSEQ multiplex PCR. The sample holds around 330,000 clones, around nine tenths seen once. Recruitment covered 20 to 25 US areas and drew participants whose ages spanned roughly 18 to 95 years. Cohort placement rested on clinical history that participants reported themselves. This chain links TRBV7-2 with TRBJ1-5, with TRBD1 as a possible D gene (6 bases). The source material was PBMCs or T cells enriched from blood (not recorded which). The source of this sequence is a man between 60 and 75 years old who had recovered from COVID-19. This chain's CDR3 is CASSFTGYQPQHF. As DNA, the CDR3 is TGTGCCAGCAGCTTTACAGGGTATCAGCCCCAGCATTTT.